The 9 T cell receptor beta chains given below trace back to one sample, sequenced in a study of blood T cell repertoires in COVID-19. The repertoire was sequenced with immunoSEQ multiplex PCR; TCRdb's copy has only in-frame clones and lacks some. The repertoire holds around 58,000 clones, about nine tenths seen once, with approximately 40% in the top ten. The specimen sequenced was peripheral blood. Source of these receptors: a woman aged 60-70 years with COVID-19, enrolled during active disease.

The rearrangement joins TRBV3-1 (or the pseudogene TRBV3-2) to TRBJ2-3; tentatively, D is TRBD2 (5 bases). The CDR3 is 12 amino acids. The germline CDR1 and CDR2 sequences are LGHDT and YNNKEL (reference sequence). Trimming left V 2 bases short and J 7 bases short, with 7 bases between. The CDR3 loop is CASSQLAYTQYF. DNA of the CDR3: TGTGCCAGCAGCCAATTAGCGTATACGCAGTATTTT.

The CDR3 nucleotides are TGTGCCACCGGGATCGACAGGGGGCGCGTCACAGATACGCAGTATTTT. Its translation: CATGIDRGRVTDTQYF. This chain connects TRBV24-1 to TRBJ2-3; 10 nucleotides align to TRBD1. This CDR3 comprises 16 residues. Germline CDR1 reads KGHDR; CDR2 reads SFDVKD. V dropped 9 bases and J dropped 2; count of bases not matched to a gene: 10.

V usage is TRBV7-2 and J usage is TRBJ2-2; 10 bases are shared with TRBD2. Germline CDR1 is SGHTA and CDR2 is FQGNSA. The CDR3 consists of 14 residues. The junction had 2 bases not matched to a gene; V was cut back by 4 bases and J by 6 bases. The CDR3 protein is CASSSGLAAGELFF. The DNA of the CDR3 is TGTGCCAGCAGCTCAGGACTAGCGGCCGGGGAGCTGTTTTTT.

This chain connects TRBV27 to TRBJ1-6; tentatively, D is TRBD1 (5 bases). Trimming removed 3 bases at V and 15 bases at J, with 9 bases between. Germline V gene data show CDR1 as MNHEY and CDR2 as SMNVEV (reference sequence). There are 11 residues in the CDR3. The CDR3 reads CASSLGGLLHF. The CDR3 DNA reads TGTGCCAGCAGTTTGGGGGGACTCCTCCACTTT.

V gene TRBV7-2 combines with J gene TRBJ2-7; 8 bases map to TRBD1. V dropped 2 bases and J dropped 5; count of bases not matched to a gene: 5. CDR1 and CDR2 (germline): SGHTA, FQGNSA. The CDR3 covers 14 residues. The CDR3 DNA sequence: TGTGCCAGCAGCTTACAGGGGGCAGGGGACGAGCAGTACTTC. It is translated as CASSLQGAGDEQYF.

V usage is TRBV4-2 and J usage is TRBJ2-2; TRBD2 agrees at 9 bases. This CDR3 has 18 residues. V lost 7 bases, J lost 0 bases, and 12 bases stayed unmatched. CDR1 is LGHNA, CDR2 YNFKEQ, per germline. For the CDR3, the DNA is TGTGCCAGCACCGTGGGCGGGGGGGAAAACGCGAACACCGGGGAGCTGTTTTTT. Its translation is CASTVGGGENANTGELFF.

The chain combines TRBV4-3 with TRBJ2-5; the match to TRBD2 covers 7 bases. Germline CDR1 and CDR2: LGHNA and YSLEER. The CDR3 length is 16 residues. The V and J ends lost 0 bases and 5 bases, in that order; junction bases with no gene match: 9. CDR3 DNA: TGCGCCAGCAGCCAAGACGCGGGGAGGGCGGGGGAGACCCAGTACTTC. Residues: CASSQDAGRAGETQYF.

This clone was seen once. The V gene is TRBV27, the J gene TRBJ2-1; TRBD2 is a possible D gene (6 bases). CDR3 length: 15 amino acids. The germline V gene encodes CDR1 MNHEY and CDR2 SMNVEV (reference sequence). V was cut by 6 bases and J by 8 bases, with 20 bases left in between. In DNA, the CDR3 is TGTGCCAGCAGCTCCGGCGGGGCTGAGCAATATGAGCAGTTCTTC. This translates into CASSSGGAEQYEQFF.

The J gene is TRBJ2-7, the V gene TRBV28; TRBD2 matches 10 bases. CDR1 MDHEN and CDR2 SYDVKM come from the germline V gene. With 1 base clipped from V and 1 base from J, the junction kept 4 bases outside the gene matches. The CDR3 consists of 16 residues. The CDR3 bases are TGTGCCAGCAGTTTATCCGGACTAGCGGATTCCTACGAGCAGTACTTC. Protein sequence: CASSLSGLADSYEQYF.